This TCR beta chain stems from a study of vaccination and CD4 T cells after COVID-19. Cultured CD4+ T cell DNA underwent sequencing with the Oncomine TCR Beta short-read assay. One entry per CDR3 protein results from TCRdb running MiXCR on the PCR reads. The sample includes 10,000 to 15,000 distinct CDR3 sequences, approximately 60% of them seen just once. The CDR3 is 16 residues long. The germline gives CDR1 DFQATT, CDR2 SNEGSKA (reference sequence). J lost 6 bases, V lost 2 bases, and 14 bases had no gene match. The treatment: roughly ten-day PBMC culture with coronavirus spike peptide pools or control peptides (ViraFEST assay). ViraFEST relied on peptide pools to expand antigen-specific T cells; the TCRs were sequenced afterward. A note on this clonotype: Its specificity is unknown.

Sequenced: CD4+ T cells from blood, cultured in vitro. V usage is TRBV20-1 and J usage is TRBJ2-7, with TRBD2 matching over 9 bases. This receptor was identified in a human donor who had recovered from COVID-19. CDR3 protein: CSARQSGGLAGIEQYF. The CDR3 DNA follows: TGCAGTGCTAGACAATCTGGGGGCCTAGCGGGGATCGAGCAGTACTTC.